These 3 T cell receptor beta chains were all obtained from the same sample, sequenced in a study of blood T cells in healthy people across ages. The second PCR ran about 6 to 12 cycles with a sample-barcoded 5' primer and J-beta primers. TCRdb passed the 5' RACE reads through MiXCR, listing each CDR3 protein once. The table includes approximately 820,000 distinct CDR3 sequences, under 55% detected once. Sequences were obtained from blood. The receptors derive from a man aged 55 to 69 in good health.

The gene calls are TRBV24-1 and TRBJ2-7; 7 nucleotides match TRBD1. There are 14 residues in the CDR3. Germline V gene data show CDR1 as KGHDR and CDR2 as SFDVKD. V lost 4 bases and J lost 2; bases outside the gene matches: 4. CDR3: CATSERDRPYEQYF. The CDR3 nucleotides are TGTGCCACCAGTGAGAGGGACAGACCCTACGAGCAGTACTTC.

This chain uses TRBV7-6 with TRBJ1-1; the D gene is possibly TRBD1 (6 bases). Germline CDR1 reads SGHVS; CDR2 reads FNYEAQ. The ends were cut back, 3 bases at V and 3 bases at J, with 14 bases in the middle. CDR3 size: 15 residues. CDR3 in amino acids: CASSLGQGTDTEAFF. CDR3 nucleotides: TGTGCCAGCAGCTTGGGGCAGGGGACGGACACTGAAGCTTTCTTT.

Only a few counts were recorded for this clonotype. The rearrangement joins TRBV6-2 or TRBV6-3 to TRBJ2-7, with 7 positions matching TRBD1. The CDR3 length is 16 residues. Germline V lookup: CDR1 MNHEY, CDR2 SVGEGT. V lost 2 bases, J lost 3 bases, and 10 bases stayed unmatched. CDR3 DNA sequence: TGTGCCAGCAGTTACGTTAAGGGACAGCCCCTCTACGAGCAGTACTTC. Encoded protein: CASSYVKGQPLYEQYF.